This T cell receptor beta chain was documented in a study of cytotoxic CD8 clonotypes in ibrutinib-treated CLL. General observations from the study: Stable or contracted on treatment, public clonotypes were also uncommon.

The germline V gene encodes CDR1 SGHTA and CDR2 FQGNSA. CDR3 length: 16 residues. With 5 bases removed from V and 0 bases from J, the gap between germline ends came to 11 bases. Depth targeted 1 in 200,000 to 1 in 1 million T cells, averaging 10x coverage per clonotype. Repertoires were generated with immunoSEQ multiplex PCR, while TCRdb's copy carries only in-frame clones and drops some. The sample contains about 130,000 clones, approximately 80% of which appear only once. Comment on this clone: The antigen is unknown. The identical CDR3 is also encoded by other nucleotide sequences in the sample.

The receptor was derived from a human donor with chronic lymphocytic leukemia. The sequencing here drew on PBMCs, taken after 24 months of ibrutinib treatment. V and J are TRBV7-2 and TRBJ1-6, with D unresolved. This chain's CDR3 is CASSPDSSSYNSPLHF. For the CDR3, the DNA is TGTGCCAGCAGCCCCGACTCGAGCTCCTATAATTCACCCCTCCACTTT.